The entry that follows covers one T cell receptor (beta chain) sequence. The entry originates in a study of blood T cell repertoires in COVID-19. Looking at the study overall: T cells, B-cell-depleted T cells, or PBMCs provided the cDNA or gDNA that served as material.

The CDR3 length is 14 residues. Germline-derived CDR1 and CDR2 are SGDLS and YYNGEE. After removal of 5 bases from V and 8 bases from J, the junction contained 9 bases not matched to a gene. Original processing notes: Cell counts per sample came from amplifying reference gene primers. The data were produced by immunoSEQ multiplex PCR, yet TCRdb's version contains in-frame clones alone and is incomplete. The DNA was the basis for D and trimming; V, J and clone size are from that table. The sample lists under 200,000 clones; more than 70% were seen once. The rearrangement uses TRBV9 and TRBJ1-2, with TRBD1 matching over 10 bases. The sequence was obtained from a man aged 35-49 years with active or convalescent COVID-19. Sequencing was done on a sample of peripheral blood. CDR3 sequence: CASRSPGQGTGYTF. In DNA form, the CDR3 reads TGTGCCAGCAGGTCACCGGGACAGGGGACCGGCTACACCTTC.